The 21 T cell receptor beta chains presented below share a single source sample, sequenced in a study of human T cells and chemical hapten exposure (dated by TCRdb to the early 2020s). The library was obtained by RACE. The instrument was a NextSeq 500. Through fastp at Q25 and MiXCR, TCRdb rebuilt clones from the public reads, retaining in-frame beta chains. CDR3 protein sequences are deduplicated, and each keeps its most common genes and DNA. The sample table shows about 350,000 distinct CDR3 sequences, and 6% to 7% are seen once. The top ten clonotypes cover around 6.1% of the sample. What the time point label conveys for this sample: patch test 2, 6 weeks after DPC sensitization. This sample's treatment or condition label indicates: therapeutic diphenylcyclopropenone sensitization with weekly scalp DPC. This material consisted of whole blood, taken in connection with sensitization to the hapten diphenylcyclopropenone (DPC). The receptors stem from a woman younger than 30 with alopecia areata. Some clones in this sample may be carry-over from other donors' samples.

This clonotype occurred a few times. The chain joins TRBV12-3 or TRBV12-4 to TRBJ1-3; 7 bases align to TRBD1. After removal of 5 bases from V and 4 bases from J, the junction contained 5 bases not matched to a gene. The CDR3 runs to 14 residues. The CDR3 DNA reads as TGTGCCAGCAGTGGGACAGCTTACGGAAACACCATATATTTT. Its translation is CASSGTAYGNTIYF.

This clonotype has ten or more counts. CDR3 loop: CASSPGEVGSPLHF. DNA of the CDR3: TGTGCCAGCAGCCCGGGGGAGGTCGGATCACCCCTCCACTTT. The J gene is TRBJ1-6, the V gene TRBV7-3; TRBD1 might be the D (5 bases). Germline-derived CDR1 and CDR2 are SGHTA and FQGTGA. The V gene lost 5 bases and the J gene lost 10 bases, with 15 bases spanning the gap. This CDR3 is 14 amino acids long. The variable domain in full, completed from reference TRBV7-3 and TRBJ1-6, reads GAGVSQTPSNKVTEKGKYVELRCDPISGHTALYWYRQSLGQGPEFLIYFQGTGAADDSGLPNDRFFAVRPEGSVSTLKIQRTERGDSAVYLCASSPGEVGSPLHFGNGTRLTVT.

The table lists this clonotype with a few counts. CDR3 DNA: TGTGCCAGCAGCCAAGGGGTTTTGGACACTGAAGCTTTCTTT. This encodes CASSQGVLDTEAFF. The chain recombines TRBV3-1 with TRBJ1-1; D call uncertain. Between the trimmed V and J ends, which lost 1 base and 3 bases, there was a span of 9 bases. The CDR3 is 14 amino acids. Germline V gene data show CDR1 as LGHDT and CDR2 as YNNKEL (reference sequence). Combining the CDR3 with reference TRBV3-1 and TRBJ1-1 gives the whole variable domain DTAVSQTPKYLVTQMGNDKSIKCEQNLGHDTMYWYKQDSKKFLKIMFSYNNKELIINETVPNRFSPKSPDKAHLNLHINSLELGDSAVYFCASSQGVLDTEAFFGQGTRLTVV.

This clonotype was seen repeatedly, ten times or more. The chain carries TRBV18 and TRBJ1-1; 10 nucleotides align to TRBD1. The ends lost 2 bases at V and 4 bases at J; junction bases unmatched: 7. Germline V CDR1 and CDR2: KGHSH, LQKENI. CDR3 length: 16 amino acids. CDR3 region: CASSPTGQGVGTEAFF. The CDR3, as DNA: TGTGCCAGCTCACCAACAGGACAGGGGGTTGGCACTGAAGCTTTCTTT.

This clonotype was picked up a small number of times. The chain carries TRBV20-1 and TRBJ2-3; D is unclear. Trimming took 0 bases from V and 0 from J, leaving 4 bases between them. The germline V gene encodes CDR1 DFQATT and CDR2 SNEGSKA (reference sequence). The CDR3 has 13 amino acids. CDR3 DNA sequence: TGCAGTGCTAGAGATTATAGCACAGATACGCAGTATTTT. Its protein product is CSARDYSTDTQYF.

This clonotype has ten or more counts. CDR3 loop: CASSRQTGVEEKLFF. In DNA form, the CDR3 reads TGTGCCAGCAGCCGTCAGACAGGAGTGGAGGAAAAACTGTTTTTT. The rearrangement links TRBV7-9 to TRBJ1-4; maybe TRBD1 (6 bases). The germline V gene has CDR1 SEHNR and CDR2 FQNEAQ (reference sequence). With 5 bases removed from V and 8 bases from J, the gap between germline ends came to 18 bases. The CDR3 loop spans 15 amino acids.

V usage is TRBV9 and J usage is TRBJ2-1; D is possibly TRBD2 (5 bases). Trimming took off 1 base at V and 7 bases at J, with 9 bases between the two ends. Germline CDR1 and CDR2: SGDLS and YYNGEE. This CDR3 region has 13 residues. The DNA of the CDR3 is TGTGCCAGCAGCGTACGGCTAGCAAATGAGCAGTTCTTC. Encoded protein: CASSVRLANEQFF.

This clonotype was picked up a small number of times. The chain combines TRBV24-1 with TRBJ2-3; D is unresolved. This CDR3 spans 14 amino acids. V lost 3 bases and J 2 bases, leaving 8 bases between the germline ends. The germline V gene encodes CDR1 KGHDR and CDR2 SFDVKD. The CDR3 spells CATSDGHNTDTQYF. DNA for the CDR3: TGTGCCACCAGTGATGGGCACAACACAGATACGCAGTATTTT.

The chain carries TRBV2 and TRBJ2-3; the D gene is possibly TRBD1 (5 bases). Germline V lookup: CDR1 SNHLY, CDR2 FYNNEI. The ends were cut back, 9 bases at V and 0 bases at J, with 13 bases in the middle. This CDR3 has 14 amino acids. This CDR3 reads CASRNGASTDTQYF. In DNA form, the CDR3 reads TGTGCCAGTCGAAATGGGGCGAGCACAGATACGCAGTATTTT.

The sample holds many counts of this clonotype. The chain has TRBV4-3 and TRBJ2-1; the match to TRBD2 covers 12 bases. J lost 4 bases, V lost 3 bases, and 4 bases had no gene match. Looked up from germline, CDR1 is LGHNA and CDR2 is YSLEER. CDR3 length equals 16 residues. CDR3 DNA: TGCGCCAGCAGCCATCCTAGCGGGGGGGATTACAATGAGCAGTTCTTC. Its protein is CASSHPSGGDYNEQFF.

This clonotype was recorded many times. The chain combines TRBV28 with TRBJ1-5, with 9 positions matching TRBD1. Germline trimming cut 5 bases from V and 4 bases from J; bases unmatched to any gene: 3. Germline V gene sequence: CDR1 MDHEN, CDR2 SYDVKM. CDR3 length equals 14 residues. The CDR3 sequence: CASSVGTGNQPQHF. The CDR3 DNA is TGTGCCAGCAGTGTCGGGACAGGGAATCAGCCCCAGCATTTT.

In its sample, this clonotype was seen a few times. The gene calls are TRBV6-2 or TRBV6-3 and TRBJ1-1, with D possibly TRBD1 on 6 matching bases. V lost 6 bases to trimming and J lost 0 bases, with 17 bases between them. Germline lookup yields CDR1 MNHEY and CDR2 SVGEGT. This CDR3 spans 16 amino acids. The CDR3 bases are TGTGCCAGCAGGGAAACAGGGTTACAATTGAACACTGAAGCTTTCTTT. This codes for CASRETGLQLNTEAFF.

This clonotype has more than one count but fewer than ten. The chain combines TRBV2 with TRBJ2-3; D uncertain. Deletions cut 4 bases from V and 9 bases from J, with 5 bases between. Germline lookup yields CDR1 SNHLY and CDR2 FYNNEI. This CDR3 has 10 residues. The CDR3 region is CASSVETQYF. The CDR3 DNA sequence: TGTGCCAGCAGTGTGGAGACGCAGTATTTT. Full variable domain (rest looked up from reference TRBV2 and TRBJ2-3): EPEVTQTPSHQVTQMGQEVILRCVPISNHLYFYWYRQILGQKVEFLVSFYNNEISEKSEIFDDQFSVERPDGSNFTLKIRSTKLEDSAMYFCASSVETQYFGPGTRLTVL.

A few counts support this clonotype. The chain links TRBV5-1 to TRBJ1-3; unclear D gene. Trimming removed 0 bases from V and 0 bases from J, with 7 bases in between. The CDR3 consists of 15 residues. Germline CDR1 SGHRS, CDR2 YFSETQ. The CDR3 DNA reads TGCGCCAGCAGCTTGGAGGCAGTCTCTGGAAACACCATATATTTT. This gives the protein CASSLEAVSGNTIYF.

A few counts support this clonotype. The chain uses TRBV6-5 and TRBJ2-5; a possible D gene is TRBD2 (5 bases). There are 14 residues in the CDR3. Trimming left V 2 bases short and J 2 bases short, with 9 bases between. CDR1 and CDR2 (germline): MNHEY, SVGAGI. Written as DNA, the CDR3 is TGTGCCAGCAGTTACGCTCGGAGGCAAGAGACCCAGTACTTC. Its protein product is CASSYARRQETQYF.

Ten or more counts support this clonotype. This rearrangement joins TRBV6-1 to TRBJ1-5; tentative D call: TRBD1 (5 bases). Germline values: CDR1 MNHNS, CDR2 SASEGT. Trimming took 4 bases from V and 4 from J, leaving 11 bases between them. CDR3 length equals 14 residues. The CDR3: CASSGQSPNQPQHF. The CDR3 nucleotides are TGTGCCAGCAGTGGACAGAGTCCTAATCAGCCCCAGCATTTT.

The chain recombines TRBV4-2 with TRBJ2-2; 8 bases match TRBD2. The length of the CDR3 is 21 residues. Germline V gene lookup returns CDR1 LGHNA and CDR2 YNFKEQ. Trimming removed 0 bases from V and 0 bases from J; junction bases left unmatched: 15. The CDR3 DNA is TGTGCCAGCAGCCAAGATAAGACGGGGGGGTCGCTACTCTCGAACACCGGGGAGCTGTTTTTT. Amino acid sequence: CASSQDKTGGSLLSNTGELFF.

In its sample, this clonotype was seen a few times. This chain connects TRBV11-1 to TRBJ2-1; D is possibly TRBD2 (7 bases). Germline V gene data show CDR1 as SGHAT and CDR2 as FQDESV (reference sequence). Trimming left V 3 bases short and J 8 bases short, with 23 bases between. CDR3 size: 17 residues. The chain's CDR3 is CASSLTGGGGEPDEQFF. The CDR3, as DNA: TGTGCCAGCAGCTTGACGGGTGGCGGGGGCGAGCCGGATGAGCAGTTCTTC.

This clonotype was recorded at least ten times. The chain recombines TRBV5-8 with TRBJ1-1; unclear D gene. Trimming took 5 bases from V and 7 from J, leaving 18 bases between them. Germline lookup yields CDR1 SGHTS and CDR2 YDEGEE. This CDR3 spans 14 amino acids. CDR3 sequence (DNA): TGTGCCAGCAGTAAAGAAATGGGGTCGAATGAAGCTTTCTTT. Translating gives CASSKEMGSNEAFF.

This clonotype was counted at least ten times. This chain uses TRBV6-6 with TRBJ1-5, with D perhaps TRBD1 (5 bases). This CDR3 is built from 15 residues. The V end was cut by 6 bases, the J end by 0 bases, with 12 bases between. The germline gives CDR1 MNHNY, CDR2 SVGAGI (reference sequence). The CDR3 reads CASSVKGYSNQPQHF. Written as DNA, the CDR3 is TGTGCCAGCAGCGTAAAGGGGTATAGCAATCAGCCCCAGCATTTT.

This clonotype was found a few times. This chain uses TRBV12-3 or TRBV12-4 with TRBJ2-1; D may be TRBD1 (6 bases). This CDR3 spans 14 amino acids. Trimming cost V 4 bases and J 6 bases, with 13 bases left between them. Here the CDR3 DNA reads TGTGCCAGCAGTTGGACCACAGGGTTCAATGAGCAGTTCTTC. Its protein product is CASSWTTGFNEQFF.